This T cell receptor (beta chain) is drawn from a study of T cell responses to AZD1222 COVID-19 vaccine. Study-wide results and limits: Spike-wide vaccine-associated CD4 TCRs dominated at 160-218 and 743-854. Close to half of all spike-specific TCRs reportedly target regions of the variants that are unmutated. At baseline, seropositivity was found in only 6 or 7 AZD1222 recipients.

Trimming stripped 2 bases from V and 3 bases from J, with 4 bases between. CDR1 and CDR2 from the germline V gene are MRHNA and SNTAGT. This CDR3 spans 13 amino acids. On this clone: Antigen: not known.

The assay was immunoSEQ multiplex PCR, and TCRdb's table has in-frame clones only and misses some. This table holds approximately 150,000 clones, roughly nine tenths found once. The source of this sequence is an adult who received the AZD1222 COVID-19 vaccine. Sequenced here: peripheral blood, sampled 28 days after the second AZD1222 dose. This chain links TRBV6-4 with TRBJ2-2; D ambiguous. For the CDR3, the DNA is TGTGCCAGCAGTGACGCGTACACCGGGGAGCTGTTTTTT. Translation gives CASSDAYTGELFF.